This T cell receptor beta chain derives from a study of shared clonotypes between healthy human individuals. CDR3 size: 13 residues. Trimming stripped 0 bases from V and 6 bases from J, with 7 bases between. Germline V gives CDR1 SGHRS, CDR2 YFSETQ. Some clones are missing from TCRdb's copy, which holds only in-frame ones; the method was immunoSEQ multiplex PCR. The sample yields 2 million to 3 million clones, around nine tenths seen once. Sequenced sample: naive CD4+ T cells sorted from blood. Subset here: CD45RA+ positively selected. The V call is TRBV5-1, the J call TRBJ2-1; D is unclear. The receptor's source is a man aged 18 to 30 in good health. CDR3 DNA: TGCGCCAGCAGCTTGGATCCCCCCAATGAGCAGTTCTTC. Amino acid sequence: CASSLDPPNEQFF.